The 8 T cell receptor beta chains below come from one sample, sequenced in a study of blood T cells in healthy people across ages. The second PCR ran about 6 to 11 cycles with a sample-barcoded 5' primer and J-beta primers. One entry per CDR3 protein, called by TCRdb with MiXCR from the 5' RACE reads. Counted here are hundreds of thousands of distinct CDR3 sequences, 29% occurring once; the ten biggest clones make up roughly 17%. Input material: blood. These receptors were obtained from a woman older than 75 in good health.

This clonotype was seen at least ten times. The chain is built from TRBV20-1 and TRBJ2-3; TRBD2 agrees at 9 bases. Germline V CDR1 and CDR2: DFQATT, SNEGSKA (reference sequence). Trimming cost V 3 bases and J 5 bases; bases outside gene matches: 12. CDR3 length: 16 amino acids. The CDR3: CSARHTRGGHRDTQYF. In DNA, the CDR3 is TGCAGTGCTAGGCACACGCGGGGGGGCCATCGAGATACGCAGTATTTT.

V and J are TRBV2 and TRBJ1-4; the D is unclear. Trimming removed 0 bases at V and 8 bases at J, with 13 bases between. There are 15 residues in the CDR3. Germline CDR1 reads SNHLY; CDR2 reads FYNNEI. Here the CDR3 reads CASSEANRVGEKLFF. DNA of the CDR3: TGTGCCAGCAGTGAAGCAAACCGAGTCGGGGAAAAACTGTTTTTT. Variable domain in full (rest from reference TRBV2 and TRBJ1-4): EPEVTQTPSHQVTQMGQEVILRCVPISNHLYFYWYRQILGQKVEFLVSFYNNEISEKSEIFDDQFSVERPDGSNFTLKIRSTKLEDSAMYFCASSEANRVGEKLFFGSGTQLSVL.

This clonotype was counted ten times or more. This chain connects TRBV5-1 to TRBJ2-6; D gene unclear. Trimming removed 0 bases at V and 6 bases at J, with 10 bases between. In germline, CDR1 is SGHRS, CDR2 YFSETQ. This CDR3 is built from 15 residues. CDR3 loop: CASSLVTAKANVLTF. As DNA, the CDR3 is TGCGCCAGCAGCTTGGTCACAGCCAAGGCCAACGTCCTGACTTTC. Combining the CDR3 with reference TRBV5-1 and TRBJ2-6 gives the whole variable domain KAGVTQTPRYLIKTRGQQVTLSCSPISGHRSVSWYQQTPGQGLQFLFEYFSETQRNKGNFPGRFSGRQFSNSRSEMNVSTLELGDSALYLCASSLVTAKANVLTFGAGSRLTVL.

This rearrangement joins TRBV6-2 or TRBV6-3 to TRBJ2-7; unclear D gene. The germline gives CDR1 MNHEY, CDR2 SVGEGT. CDR3 length equals 11 residues. V lost 7 bases to trimming and J lost 5 bases, with 9 bases between them. The chain's CDR3 is CASIDKNEQYF. For the CDR3, the DNA is TGTGCCAGCATCGACAAGAACGAGCAGTACTTC.

The chain is built from TRBV7-9 and TRBJ2-1; the D gene is possibly TRBD2 (6 bases). V was clipped by 4 bases and J by 8 bases, with 12 bases between them. Germline values: CDR1 SEHNR, CDR2 FQNEAQ (reference sequence). The CDR3 contains 13 residues. The CDR3 protein is CASSSHLAYEQFF. CDR3 bases: TGTGCCAGCAGCTCGCACCTAGCGTATGAGCAGTTCTTC. Based on the CDR3 plus reference TRBV7-9 and TRBJ2-1, the full variable domain is DTGVSQNPRHKITKRGQNVTFRCDPISEHNRLYWYRQTLGQGPEFLTYFQNEAQLEKSRLLSDRFSAERPKGSFSTLEIQRTEQGDSAMYLCASSSHLAYEQFFGPGTRLTVL.

This clonotype was detected many times. The V call is TRBV29-1, the J call TRBJ2-5; TRBD2 aligns across 13 bases. V was clipped by 3 bases and J by 4 bases; unmatched bases: 8. This CDR3 contains 16 residues. Germline V gene lookup returns CDR1 SQVTM and CDR2 ANQGSEA. CDR3 coding DNA: TGCAGCGTTGATTGGACTAGCGGGGGACTGGGAGAGACCCAGTACTTC. It yields the protein CSVDWTSGGLGETQYF.

The chain links TRBV6-2 or TRBV6-3 to TRBJ1-5; D remains ambiguous. Between the trimmed V and J ends, which lost 6 bases and 5 bases, there was a span of 11 bases. The CDR3 runs to 13 residues. Per germline, CDR1 MNHEY and CDR2 SVGEGT. CDR3 sequence reads: CASRVKRDQPQHF. The DNA of the CDR3 is TGTGCCAGCAGGGTAAAGAGAGATCAGCCCCAGCATTTT.

The chain links TRBV21-1 to TRBJ2-2; the table gives TRBD1 as D, unverified against the DNA. TRBV21-1 is marked as a pseudogene. This CDR3 spans 15 amino acids. CDR3 sequence: CASSNKGGYGGELFF. In DNA form, the CDR3 reads TGTGCCAGCAGTAACAAGGGGGGGTACGGCGGGGAGCTGTTTTTT.